The subject of this entry is one TCR beta chain. Per the original methods: Nucleated cell counts were estimated from reference gene primer amplification. Sequencing used immunoSEQ multiplex PCR; TCRdb keeps in-frame clones, though not all of them. V and J calls and clone size are those listed in that table; D and trimming were worked out from the DNA. The sample has 240,000 or so clones; approximately 82% are singletons. The record originates from a study of blood T cell repertoires in COVID-19. Study-wide context: The United States, Italy and Spain supplied acute and convalescent COVID-19 samples.

The clonotype was recovered from a woman at least 80 years old with acute or convalescent COVID-19. Material: peripheral blood.

The CDR3 bases are TGTGCCAGCAGCTTAGCACAGAACACTGAAGCTTTCTTT. Its translation is CASSLAQNTEAFF. The chain recombines TRBV7-2 with TRBJ1-1; no reliable D call. CDR1 is SGHTA, CDR2 FQGNSA, per germline. The V end lost 0 bases, the J end lost 1 base, and 3 bases lay between the germline ends. The CDR3 runs to 13 residues.